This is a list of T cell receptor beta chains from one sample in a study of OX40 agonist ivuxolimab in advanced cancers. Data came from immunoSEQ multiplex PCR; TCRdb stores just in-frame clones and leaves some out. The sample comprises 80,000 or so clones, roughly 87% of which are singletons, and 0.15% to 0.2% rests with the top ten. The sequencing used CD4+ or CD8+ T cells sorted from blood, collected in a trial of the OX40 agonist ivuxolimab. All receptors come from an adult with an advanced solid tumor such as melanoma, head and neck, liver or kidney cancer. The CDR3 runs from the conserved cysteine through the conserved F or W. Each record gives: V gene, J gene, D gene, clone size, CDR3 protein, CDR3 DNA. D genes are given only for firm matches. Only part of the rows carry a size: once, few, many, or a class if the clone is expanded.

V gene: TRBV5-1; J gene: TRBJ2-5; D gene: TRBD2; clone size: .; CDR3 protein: CASSLVLAGPQETQYF; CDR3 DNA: TGCGCCAGCAGCTTGGTTCTAGCGGGCCCGCAAGAGACCCAGTACTTC
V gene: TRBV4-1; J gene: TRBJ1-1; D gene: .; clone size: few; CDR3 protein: CASSQVVNTEAFF; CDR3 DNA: TGCGCCAGCAGCCAAGTTGTGAACACTGAAGCTTTCTTT
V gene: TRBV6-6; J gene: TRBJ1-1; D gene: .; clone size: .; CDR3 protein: CASNKDSSYTEAFF; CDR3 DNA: TGTGCCAGCAACAAGGACAGTTCATACACTGAAGCTTTCTTT
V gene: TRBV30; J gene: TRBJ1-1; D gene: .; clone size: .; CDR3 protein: CAWSRGVGTEAFF; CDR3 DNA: TGTGCCTGGAGTAGGGGAGTTGGCACTGAAGCTTTCTTT
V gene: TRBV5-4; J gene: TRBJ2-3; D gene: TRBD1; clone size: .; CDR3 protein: CASSQPGQGYTDTQYF; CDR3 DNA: TGTGCCAGCAGCCAACCGGGACAGGGGTACACAGATACGCAGTATTTT
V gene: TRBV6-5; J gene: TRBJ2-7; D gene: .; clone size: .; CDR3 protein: CASSYSGVGTYEQYF; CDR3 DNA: TGTGCCAGCAGTTACTCGGGCGTCGGCACCTACGAGCAGTACTTC
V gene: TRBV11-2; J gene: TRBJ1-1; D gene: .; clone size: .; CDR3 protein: CASSLYRASMNTEAFF; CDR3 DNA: TGTGCCAGCAGCCTGTACAGGGCCAGCATGAACACTGAAGCTTTCTTT
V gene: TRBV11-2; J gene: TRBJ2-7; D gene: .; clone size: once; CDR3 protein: CASSLGLGSYEQYF; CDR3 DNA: TGTGCCAGCAGCTTAGGACTGGGATCCTACGAGCAGTACTTC
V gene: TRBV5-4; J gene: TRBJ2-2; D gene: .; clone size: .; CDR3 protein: CASSSRSRTNTGELFF; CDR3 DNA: TGTGCCAGCAGCTCAAGGAGCCGGACGAACACCGGGGAGCTGTTTTTT
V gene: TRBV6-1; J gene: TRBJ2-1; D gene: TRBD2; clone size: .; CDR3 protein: CASSDGLAGVYEQFF; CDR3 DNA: TGTGCCAGCAGTGACGGGCTAGCGGGGGTATATGAGCAGTTCTTC
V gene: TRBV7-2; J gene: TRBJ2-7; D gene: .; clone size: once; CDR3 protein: CASSLGLGASLKQYF; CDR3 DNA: TGTGCCAGCAGCTTAGGATTAGGGGCGTCTTTAAAGCAGTACTTC
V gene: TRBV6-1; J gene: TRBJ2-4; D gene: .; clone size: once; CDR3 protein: CASSQQYENIQYF; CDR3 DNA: TGTGCCAGCAGTCAGCAGTACGAAAACATTCAGTACTTC
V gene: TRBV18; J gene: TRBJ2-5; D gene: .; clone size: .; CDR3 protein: CASSPLGGGHKETQYF; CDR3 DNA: TGTGCCAGCTCACCACTAGGAGGTGGACATAAAGAGACCCAGTACTTC
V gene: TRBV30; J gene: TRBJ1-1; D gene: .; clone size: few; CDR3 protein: CAISTTEAFF; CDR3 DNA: TGTGCCATTTCCACCACTGAAGCTTTCTTT
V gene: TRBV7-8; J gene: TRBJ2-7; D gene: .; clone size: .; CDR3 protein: CASSLPGTVYEQYF; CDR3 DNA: TGTGCCAGCAGCTTACCCGGGACCGTCTACGAGCAGTACTTC
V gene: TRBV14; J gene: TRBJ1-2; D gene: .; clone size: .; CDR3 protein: CASSQTWDYGYTF; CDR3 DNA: TGTGCCAGCAGCCAAACGTGGGATTATGGCTACACCTTC
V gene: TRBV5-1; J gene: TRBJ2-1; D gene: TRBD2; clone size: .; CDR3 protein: CASSPNPRGGPDEQFF; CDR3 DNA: TGCGCCAGCAGCCCCAACCCGCGGGGGGGCCCCGATGAGCAGTTCTTC
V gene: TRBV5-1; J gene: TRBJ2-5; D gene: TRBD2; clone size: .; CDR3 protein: CASSLDTGGRETQYF; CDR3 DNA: TGCGCCAGCAGCTTGGATACGGGAGGGAGAGAGACCCAGTACTTC
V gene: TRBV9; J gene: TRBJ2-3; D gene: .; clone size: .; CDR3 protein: CASSVGSTDTQYF; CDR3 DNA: TGTGCCAGCAGCGTAGGTAGCACAGATACGCAGTATTTT
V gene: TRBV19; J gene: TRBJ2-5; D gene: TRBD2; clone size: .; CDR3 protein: CASSIGTSGRKETQYF; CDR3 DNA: TGTGCCAGTAGTATCGGGACTAGCGGGAGAAAAGAGACCCAGTACTTC
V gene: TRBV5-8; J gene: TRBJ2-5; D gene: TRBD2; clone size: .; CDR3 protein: CASSFQRLAGVGQETQYF; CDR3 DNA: TGTGCCAGCAGCTTCCAAAGACTAGCGGGAGTTGGACAAGAGACCCAGTACTTC